The clone carrying this TCR beta chain showed up many times. Its specificity is unknown. The data derive from a study of T cells in Graves' hyperthyroidism and ophthalmopathy. Study-wide context: Before any treatment, at initial diagnosis, peripheral blood was collected. Study outcomes and limitations: Blood samples included most of the expanded thyroid clonotypes exceeding 0.001.

The V gene's germline CDR1 is MNHNS and CDR2 SASEGT. The V and J ends lost 5 bases and 1 base, in that order; junction bases with no gene match: 10. The CDR3 has 16 residues. The investigators amplified TCR beta CDR3 regions from RNA transcripts. First-round RT-PCR targeting the TCR CDR3 was performed with the HTBI primer set. TCRdb fed the multiplex PCR reads into MiXCR, producing one record per CDR3 protein. The sample includes some 500,000 distinct CDR3 sequences, roughly a sixth seen only once; the top ten take about 31%. Patients were excluded for uncontrolled infection, other autoimmune disease, pregnancy or lactation.

Input material: blood. The rearrangement uses TRBV6-1 and TRBJ1-1, with TRBD1 matching 7 bases. The sequence derives from a woman aged 25 to 39 with Graves' ophthalmopathy. The CDR3 is CASSPPGQKTNTEAFF. The CDR3, as DNA: TGTGCCAGCAGTCCGCCGGGACAGAAGACGAACACTGAAGCTTTCTTT.